This T cell receptor beta chain was obtained from a study of shared clonotypes between healthy human individuals. TCRdb's copy holds only in-frame clones and misses some; the assay was immunoSEQ multiplex PCR. The data contain around 620,000 clones, around 96% of them singletons. Terminally differentiated effector memory CD45RA+ cells were excluded from the naive CD8 cells, which were CD45RO-negative and positively selected for CCR7. Every one of the donors was a Caucasian adult that lived in Nashville, Tennessee. The length of the CDR3 is 16 residues. J lost 3 bases, V lost 2 bases, and 6 bases had no gene match. CDR1 is MNHEY and CDR2 is SMNVEV in the germline V gene (reference sequence).

The receptor comes from a young woman in good health. The specimen sequenced was naive CD8+ T cells sorted from blood. The rearrangement uses TRBV27 and TRBJ2-2; the match to TRBD1 covers 7 bases. The CDR3 sequence is CASSLLRTGHTGELFF. Written as DNA, the CDR3 is TGTGCCAGCAGTTTACTCCGGACAGGACACACCGGGGAGCTGTTTTTT.